The T cell receptor (beta chain) under discussion was sequenced for a study of shared clonotypes between healthy human individuals. Data came from immunoSEQ multiplex PCR; TCRdb stores just in-frame clones and leaves some out. The table includes around 300,000 clones, around 86% detected once. The CDR3 totals 13 residues. Trimming took 1 base from V and 6 from J, leaving 7 bases between them. The germline gives CDR1 WNHNN, CDR2 SYGVQD (reference sequence). This receptor was taken from a young man in good health. The sample taken for sequencing was memory CD8+ T cells sorted from blood. Subset: CD45RO+ cells pooled with CCR7-negative TemRA cells. The chain couples TRBV10-1 to TRBJ2-1, with a weak D call TRBD1 (5 bases). The CDR3 loop is CASSEWTLNEQFF. The DNA for the CDR3 is TGCGCCAGCAGTGAGTGGACACTCAATGAGCAGTTCTTC.